One sample yielded the 13 T cell receptor beta chains listed below, sequenced in a study of T cells in Graves' hyperthyroidism and ophthalmopathy. RNA transcripts provided the source from which TCR beta CDR3 regions were amplified. In the first-round RT-PCR of the TCR CDR3, the HTBI primer set was used. TCRdb ran MiXCR on the multiplex PCR reads and lists one entry per CDR3 protein. The profile shows fewer than 900,000 distinct CDR3 sequences, about 17% of them singletons. Sequenced sample: blood. Source of these receptors: a man between 18 and 29 years old with Graves' hyperthyroidism.

The rearrangement joins TRBV20-1 to TRBJ2-7; no firm D call. Germline-derived CDR1 and CDR2 are DFQATT and SNEGSKA (reference sequence). V was pared by 6 bases and J by 7 bases, with 16 bases between. The CDR3 loop spans 12 amino acids. CDR3 residues: CSALPLVGEQYF. The DNA for the CDR3 is TGCAGTGCCTTACCGTTGGTAGGGGAGCAGTACTTC.

This clonotype was seen ten or more times. The V call is TRBV18, the J call TRBJ2-1; 7 bases fit TRBD2. The CDR3 contains 16 residues. Germline CDR1 KGHSH, CDR2 LQKENI. V shed 2 bases, J shed 2 bases, and the junction held 6 bases outside the gene matches. The CDR3 loop reads CASSPLREPAYNEQFF. In DNA, the CDR3 is TGTGCCAGCTCACCATTGCGGGAGCCCGCCTACAATGAGCAGTTCTTC. Full variable domain (rest looked up from reference TRBV18 and TRBJ2-1): NAGVMQNPRHLVRRRGQEARLRCSPMKGHSHVYWYRQLPEEGLKFMVYLQKENIIDESGMPKERFSAEFPKEGPSILRIQQVVRGDSAAYFCASSPLREPAYNEQFFGPGTRLTVL.

Worth noting for this clonotype: A much more abundant neighbour one base away suggests this may be a read error. The chain's CDR3 is CANRGRGYEQYF. The DNA for the CDR3 is TGTGCCAATCGGGGCAGGGGGTACGAGCAGTACTTC. The rearrangement uses TRBV2 and TRBJ2-7; 7 bases align to TRBD1. The V gene's germline CDR1 is SNHLY and CDR2 FYNNEI. With 10 bases clipped from V and 4 bases from J, the junction kept 7 bases outside the gene matches. This CDR3 spans 12 amino acids.

Ten or more counts support this clonotype. The rearrangement links TRBV6-2 or TRBV6-3 to TRBJ2-5; D remains unclear. The CDR3 covers 12 residues. V lost 0 bases and J 5 bases, leaving 4 bases between the germline ends. CDR1 MNHEY and CDR2 SVGEGT come from the germline V gene. CDR3 protein: CASSYSTETQYF. CDR3 nucleotide sequence: TGTGCCAGCAGTTACTCGACGGAGACCCAGTACTTC.

Ten or more counts support this clonotype. Compared with germline, one end of the junction differs, possibly owing to a read error. This chain's CDR3 is CASSIQGDTEAFF. As DNA, the CDR3 is TGTGCCAGCAGTATACAGGGGGACACTGAAGCTTTCTTT. This rearrangement joins TRBV19 to TRBJ1-1; 8 nucleotides agree with TRBD1. This CDR3 spans 13 amino acids. Germline V gene sequence: CDR1 LNHDA, CDR2 SQIVND (reference sequence).

This clonotype was observed many times. V and J are TRBV18 and TRBJ2-1; 8 nucleotides align to TRBD1. V shed 4 bases and J 8 bases; nucleotides not matched to a gene: 10. The CDR3 length is 15 residues. Looked up from germline, CDR1 is KGHSH and CDR2 is LQKENI. The chain's CDR3 is CASSLPGQASDEQFF. CDR3 DNA: TGTGCCAGCTCACTCCCGGGACAGGCTTCGGATGAGCAGTTCTTC.

The chain links TRBV29-1 to TRBJ1-1; no clear D gene. V was shortened by 4 bases and J by 1 base, with 10 bases between the two germline ends. The CDR3 spans 13 residues. Looked up from germline, CDR1 is SQVTM and CDR2 is ANQGSEA. The DNA of the CDR3 is TGCAGCGTTGGGCCGCAGGCGAACACTGAAGCTTTCTTT. Translated, it gives CSVGPQANTEAFF. Full variable domain (rest looked up from reference TRBV29-1 and TRBJ1-1): SAVISQKPSRDICQRGTSLTIQCQVDSQVTMMFWYRQQPGQSLTLIATANQGSEATYESGFVIDKFPISRPNLTFSTLTVSNMSPEDSSIYLCSVGPQANTEAFFGQGTRLTVV.

The chain uses TRBV7-2 and TRBJ2-5; the D gene is possibly TRBD2 (5 bases). The CDR3 is made up of 12 amino acids. Germline V gene sequence: CDR1 SGHTA, CDR2 FQGNSA. The V end was cut by 4 bases, the J end by 10 bases, with 13 bases between. As DNA, the CDR3 is TGTGCCAGCAGCTACGGCCCCGGGGACCAGTACTTC. It encodes CASSYGPGDQYF.

The V and J genes are TRBV7-3 and TRBJ1-1, with unresolved D. Germline CDR1 reads SGHTA; CDR2 reads FQGTGA. The CDR3 is 13 residues long. The germline V and J ends were trimmed by 6 bases and 0 bases, with 8 bases remaining between them. CDR3 loop: CASSRGVNTEAFF. In nucleotides, the CDR3 is TGTGCCAGCAGTCGTGGGGTGAACACTGAAGCTTTCTTT.

CDR3 sequence: CSARVWGRDTGELFF. CDR3 nucleotide sequence: TGCAGTGCTAGAGTTTGGGGGCGCGACACCGGGGAGCTGTTTTTT. The V gene is TRBV20-1, the J gene TRBJ2-2; TRBD1 is a possible D gene (6 bases). The germline V gene has CDR1 DFQATT and CDR2 SNEGSKA (reference sequence). V dropped 1 base and J dropped 3 bases, with 12 bases sitting between them. The CDR3 is made up of 15 amino acids.

At least ten counts were recorded for this clonotype. The chain recombines TRBV20-1 with TRBJ1-2, with D possibly TRBD1 on 6 matching bases. Germline V gene data show CDR1 as DFQATT and CDR2 as SNEGSKA (reference sequence). The length of the CDR3 is 11 residues. Trimming cost V 0 bases and J 12 bases, with 11 bases left between them. The CDR3 loop reads CSARDTGRDTF. CDR3 nucleotide sequence: TGCAGTGCTAGAGATACAGGGAGGGACACCTTC.

The chain employs TRBV7-3 and TRBJ1-1, with TRBD1 matching 7 bases. CDR1 and CDR2 (germline): SGHTA, FQGTGA. This CDR3 comprises 15 residues. The V segment lost 5 bases and the J segment 3 bases; nucleotides outside the gene matches: 9. The CDR3 DNA is TGTGCCAGCAGCACCGACAGGGATGGGTACACTGAAGCTTTCTTT. Amino acid sequence: CASSTDRDGYTEAFF.

The chain links TRBV9 to TRBJ2-3; no definite D call. The CDR3 runs to 15 residues. In germline, CDR1 is SGDLS, CDR2 YYNGEE. Trimming removed 3 bases at V and 0 bases at J, with 11 bases between. The CDR3 bases are TGTGCCAGCAGCGAGTACAGCCGTAGCACAGATACGCAGTATTTT. This codes for CASSEYSRSTDTQYF.